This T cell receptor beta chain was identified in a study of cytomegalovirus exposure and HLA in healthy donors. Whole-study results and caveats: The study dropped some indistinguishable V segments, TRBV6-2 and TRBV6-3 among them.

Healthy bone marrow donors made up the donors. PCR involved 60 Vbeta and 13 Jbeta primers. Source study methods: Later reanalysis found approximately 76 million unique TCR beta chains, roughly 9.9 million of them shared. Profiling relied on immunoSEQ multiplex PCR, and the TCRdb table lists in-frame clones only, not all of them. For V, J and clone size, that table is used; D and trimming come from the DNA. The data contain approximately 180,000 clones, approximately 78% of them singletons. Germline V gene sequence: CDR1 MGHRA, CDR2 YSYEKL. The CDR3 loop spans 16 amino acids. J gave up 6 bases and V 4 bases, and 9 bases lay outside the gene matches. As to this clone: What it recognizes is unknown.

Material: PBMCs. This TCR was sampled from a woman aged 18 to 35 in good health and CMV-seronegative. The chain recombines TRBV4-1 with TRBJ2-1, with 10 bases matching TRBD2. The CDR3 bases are TGCGCCAGCAGCCTCCCCCCAGCGGGAGGGCTCAATGAGCAGTTCTTC. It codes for CASSLPPAGGLNEQFF.